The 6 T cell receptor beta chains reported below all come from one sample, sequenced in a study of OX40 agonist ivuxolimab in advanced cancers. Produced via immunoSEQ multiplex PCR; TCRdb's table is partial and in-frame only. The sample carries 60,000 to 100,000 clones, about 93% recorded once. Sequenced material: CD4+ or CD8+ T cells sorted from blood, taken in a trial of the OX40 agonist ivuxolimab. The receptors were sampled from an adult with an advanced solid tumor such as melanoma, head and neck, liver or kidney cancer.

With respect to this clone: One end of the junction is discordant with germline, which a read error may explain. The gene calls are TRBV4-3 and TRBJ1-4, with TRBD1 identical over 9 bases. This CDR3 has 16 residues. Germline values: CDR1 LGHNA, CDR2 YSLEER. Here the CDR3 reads CASSQGMTGGGEKLFF. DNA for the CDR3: TGCGCCAGCAGTCAAGGGATGACAGGGGGGGGTGAAAAACTGTTTTTT.

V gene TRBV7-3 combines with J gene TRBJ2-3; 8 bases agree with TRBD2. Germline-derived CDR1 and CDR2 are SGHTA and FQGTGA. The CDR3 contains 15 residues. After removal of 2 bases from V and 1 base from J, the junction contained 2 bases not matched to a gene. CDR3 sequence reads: CASSLVAGRTDTQYF. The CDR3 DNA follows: TGTGCCAGCAGCTTAGTAGCGGGACGCACAGATACGCAGTATTTT. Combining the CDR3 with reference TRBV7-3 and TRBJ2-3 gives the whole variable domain GAGVSQTPSNKVTEKGKYVELRCDPISGHTALYWYRQSLGQGPEFLIYFQGTGAADDSGLPNDRFFAVRPEGSVSTLKIQRTERGDSAVYLCASSLVAGRTDTQYFGPGTRLTVL.

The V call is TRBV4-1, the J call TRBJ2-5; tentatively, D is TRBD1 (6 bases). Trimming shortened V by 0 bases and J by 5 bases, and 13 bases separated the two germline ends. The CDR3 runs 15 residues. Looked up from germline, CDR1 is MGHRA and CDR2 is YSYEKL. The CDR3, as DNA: TGCGCCAGCAGCCAAGAGGGGGCGGGTTGGGAGACCCAGTACTTC. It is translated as CASSQEGAGWETQYF.

The CDR3 reads CASSLYRVDQPQHF. The CDR3 DNA reads TGTGCCAGCAGTCTGTACAGGGTAGACCAGCCCCAGCATTTT. J is TRBJ1-5 and V is TRBV28, with D possibly TRBD1 on 6 matching bases. Germline CDR1 and CDR2: MDHEN and SYDVKM. V lost 5 bases, J lost 7 bases, and 15 bases lay in between. The CDR3 runs 14 residues.

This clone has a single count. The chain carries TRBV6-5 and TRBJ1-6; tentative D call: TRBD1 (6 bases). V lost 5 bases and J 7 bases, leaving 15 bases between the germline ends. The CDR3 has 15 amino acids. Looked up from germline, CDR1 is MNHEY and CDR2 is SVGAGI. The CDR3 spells CASSGGGPKNSPLHF. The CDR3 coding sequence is TGTGCCAGCAGTGGCGGGGGCCCCAAAAATTCACCCCTCCACTTT.

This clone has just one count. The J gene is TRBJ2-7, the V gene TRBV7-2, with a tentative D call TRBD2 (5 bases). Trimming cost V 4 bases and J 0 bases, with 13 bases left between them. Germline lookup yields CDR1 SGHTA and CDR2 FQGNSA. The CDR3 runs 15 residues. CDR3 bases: TGTGCCAGCAGCTCCTCCTCCCTAGCCTCCTACGAGCAGTACTTC. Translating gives CASSSSSLASYEQYF.